This entry lists 11 T cell receptor beta chains sequenced from one sample in a study of vaccination and CD4 T cells after COVID-19. Sequencing of the DNA from cultured CD4+ T cells was carried out with the Oncomine TCR Beta short-read assay. TCRdb reprocessed the PCR reads with MiXCR, giving one entry per CDR3 protein. The sample carries 20,000 to 25,000 distinct CDR3 sequences, more than 30% recorded once. The sample's time point: late sampling 161 to 241 days after vaccination in three convalescent patients. Treatment meaning: roughly 11-day PBMC culture with coronavirus spike peptide pools or control peptides (ViraFEST assay). No antigens are known for them. Sequencing was performed on CD4+ T cells from blood, cultured in vitro, taken about 7 months after SARS-CoV-2 vaccination. The receptors were sampled from a human donor who had recovered from COVID-19.

The chain recombines TRBV20-1 with TRBJ2-1, with D perhaps matching TRBD1 or TRBD2 (5 bases each). The CDR3 is 15 amino acids. V lost 5 bases and J lost 12, with 26 bases in between. Germline V CDR1 and CDR2: DFQATT, SNEGSKA (reference sequence). Here the CDR3 DNA reads TGCAGTGCTCCACCTGGAGGCTGGGGCCTAGGTGGGCAGTTCTTC. It specifies CSAPPGGWGLGGQFF.

The J gene is TRBJ2-7, the V gene TRBV5-4, with a possible D match to TRBD2 (5 bases). Germline assignment: CDR1 SGHNT and CDR2 YYREEE (reference sequence). The V gene lost 0 bases and the J gene lost 7 bases, with 23 bases spanning the gap. The CDR3 is made up of 17 amino acids. CDR3 nucleotide sequence: TGTGCCAGCAGCTTGGTATCGGCGGCGGGCCCTCCTTATGAGCAGTACTTC. It encodes CASSLVSAAGPPYEQYF.

This clonotype showed up just a few times. The chain combines TRBV6-5 with TRBJ1-2; D is undetermined. The germline gives CDR1 MNHEY, CDR2 SVGAGI. The CDR3 has 16 residues. V dropped 4 bases and J dropped 0 bases, with 15 bases sitting between them. The CDR3 sequence: CASSFPRSTANYGYTF. The DNA for the CDR3 is TGTGCCAGCAGTTTCCCCAGGAGTACCGCTAACTATGGCTACACCTTC.

The CDR3 nucleotides are TGTGCCAGTAGTAGGGTAGGCACAGATACGCAGTATTTT. Amino acid sequence: CASSRVGTDTQYF. This chain connects TRBV19 to TRBJ2-3; D remains unclear. The germline CDR1 and CDR2 sequences are LNHDA and SQIVND (reference sequence). This CDR3 contains 13 residues. Trimming took off 4 bases at V and 1 base at J, with 6 bases between the two ends. The variable domain in full, completed from reference TRBV19 and TRBJ2-3, reads DGGITQSPKYLFRKEGQNVTLSCEQNLNHDAMYWYRQDPGQGLRLIYYSQIVNDFQKGDIAEGYSVSREKKESFPLTVTSAQKNPTAFYLCASSRVGTDTQYFGPGTRLTVL.

This clonotype showed up just a few times. This sequence joins TRBV21-1 and TRBJ1-6; the table's TRBD1 call for D was not verified on the DNA. TRBV21-1 is described as a pseudogene. The CDR3 length is 15 residues. The DNA of the CDR3 is TGTGCCAGCAGCGACCCGAGGGACCGGGGGACACCCCTCCACTTT. Translating it yields CASSDPRDRGTPLHF.

This clonotype was seen more than once but under ten times. The CDR3 loop is CSARDTTSGNEQFF. For the CDR3, the DNA is TGCAGTGCTAGAGATACAACTAGCGGTAATGAGCAGTTCTTC. This sequence joins TRBV20-1 and TRBJ2-1; 8 nucleotides align to TRBD2. The J segment lost 7 bases and the V segment lost 0 bases, leaving 5 bases of the junction unmatched. The CDR3 covers 14 residues. Per germline, CDR1 DFQATT and CDR2 SNEGSKA (reference sequence).

V and J are TRBV28 and TRBJ2-1; 9 positions agree with TRBD1. This CDR3 is built from 13 residues. CDR1 is MDHEN and CDR2 is SYDVKM in the germline V gene. J gave up 6 bases and V 4 bases, and 1 base lay outside the gene matches. The CDR3 DNA is TGTGCCAGCAGTTGGGACAGGGTCAATGAGCAGTTCTTC. Translation: CASSWDRVNEQFF.

This chain uses TRBV28 with TRBJ2-3; tentatively, D is TRBD2 (6 bases). Germline CDR1 is MDHEN and CDR2 is SYDVKM. The CDR3 contains 14 residues. V lost 5 bases to trimming and J lost 4 bases, with 13 bases between them. This CDR3 is CASSLGLFADTQYF. CDR3 in DNA: TGTGCCAGCAGTCTGGGACTCTTCGCAGATACGCAGTATTTT. Variable domain in full (rest from reference TRBV28 and TRBJ2-3): DVKVTQSSRYLVKRTGEKVFLECVQDMDHENMFWYRQDPGLGLRLIYFSYDVKMKEKGDIPEGYSVSREKKERFSLILESASTNQTSMYLCASSLGLFADTQYFGPGTRLTVL.

This clonotype was counted a few times. One end of the junction fails to match germline, which may point to a read error. The V gene is TRBV7-6, the J gene TRBJ2-5; D is possibly TRBD1 or TRBD2 (6 bases each). CDR3 size: 12 residues. Germline V CDR1 and CDR2: SGHVS, FNYEAQ. The CDR3 DNA reads as TGTGCCAGCAGCCTCGGGGGCGGGACCCATTACTTC. Amino acids: CASSLGGGTHYF.

In this sample, this clonotype turned up a few times. V gene TRBV28 combines with J gene TRBJ2-5; 8 nucleotides align to TRBD1. The length of the CDR3 is 15 residues. Germline V CDR1 and CDR2: MDHEN, SYDVKM. The junction had 10 bases not matched to a gene; V was cut back by 5 bases and J by 5 bases. This CDR3 reads CASSPAGGLRETQYF. DNA for the CDR3: TGTGCCAGCAGTCCCGCAGGGGGCCTGCGGGAGACCCAGTACTTC.

CDR3 nucleotide sequence: TGTGCCAGCAGCTTAGACGCTCGATCCTACAATGAGCAGTTCTTC. Residues: CASSLDARSYNEQFF. The chain recombines TRBV7-2 with TRBJ2-1; D ambiguous. V was cut by 1 base and J by 1 base, with 8 bases left in between. Germline values: CDR1 SGHTA, CDR2 FQGNSA. CDR3 size: 15 residues.